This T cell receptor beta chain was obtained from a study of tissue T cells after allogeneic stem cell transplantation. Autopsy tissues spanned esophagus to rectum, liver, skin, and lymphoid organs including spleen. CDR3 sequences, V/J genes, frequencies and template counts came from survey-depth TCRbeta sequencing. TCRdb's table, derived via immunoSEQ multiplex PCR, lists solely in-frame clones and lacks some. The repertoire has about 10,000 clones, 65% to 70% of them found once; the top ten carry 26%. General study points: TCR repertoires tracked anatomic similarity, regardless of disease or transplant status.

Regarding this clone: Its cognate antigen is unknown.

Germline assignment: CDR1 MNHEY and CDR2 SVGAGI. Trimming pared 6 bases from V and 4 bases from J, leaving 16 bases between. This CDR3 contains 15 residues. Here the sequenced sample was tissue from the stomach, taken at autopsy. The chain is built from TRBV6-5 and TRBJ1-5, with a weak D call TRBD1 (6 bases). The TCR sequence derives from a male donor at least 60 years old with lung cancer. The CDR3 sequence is CASSQTGTMNQPQHF. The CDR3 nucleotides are TGTGCCAGCAGCCAGACGGGGACAATGAATCAGCCCCAGCATTTT.